The T cell receptor (beta chain) under discussion was sequenced for a study of patients and donors after allogeneic stem cell transplantation. Via MiXCR, TCRdb re-called the RT-PCR reads, giving one row per CDR3 protein. This sample carries about 960,000 distinct CDR3 sequences, roughly 17% of them seen once, and the ten largest clones take 5% to 6.5%. CDR1 and CDR2 from the germline V gene are SGHVS and FQNEAQ. The CDR3 is 14 amino acids. Trimming at V came to 5 bases and at J to 8 bases, leaving 8 bases not matched to a gene. The sequence derives from a human donor who was either an allogeneic HSCT recipient or a stem cell or donor lymphocyte infusion donor (not recorded which). It is not recorded whose cells these are; they may come from a transplant donor. The sequenced sample consisted of blood, either unsorted or a sorted T cell fraction (not recorded which). This rearrangement joins TRBV7-8 to TRBJ1-4; 7 bases match TRBD1. CDR3 in DNA: TGTGCCAGCAGCCCGACAGGGATAGGGGAAAAACTGTTTTTT. Residues: CASSPTGIGEKLFF.